These 20 T cell receptor beta chains originate from one sample sequenced in a study of blood T cell repertoires in COVID-19. Sequenced by immunoSEQ multiplex PCR; TCRdb stores in-frame clones only, minus some. This table has about 81,000 clones, roughly four fifths appearing once. Source material: peripheral blood. Every receptor here comes from a human donor in a cohort sampled during active COVID-19.

The V call is TRBV4-3, the J call TRBJ1-6, with TRBD1 matching over 10 bases. CDR1 is LGHNA and CDR2 is YSLEER in the germline V gene. V trimming: 6 bases; J trimming: 7 bases; junction bases outside the gene matches: 9. The CDR3 has 16 residues. In nucleotides, the CDR3 is TGCGCCAGCAGTTCGACCGGGACAGGGGCCAATTCACCCCTCCACTTT. Translation gives CASSSTGTGANSPLHF.

The rearrangement links TRBV18 to TRBJ1-2; 8 nucleotides align to TRBD1. The CDR3 covers 12 residues. The V and J ends lost 5 bases and 8 bases, in that order; junction bases with no gene match: 4. CDR1 and CDR2 from the germline V gene are KGHSH and LQKENI. The CDR3 nucleotides are TGTGCCAGCTCAGGACAGGGACGCGGCTACACCTTC. It encodes CASSGQGRGYTF.

This chain links TRBV27 with TRBJ2-1; no reliable D call. Germline V gene sequence: CDR1 MNHEY, CDR2 SMNVEV (reference sequence). The CDR3 extends over 13 amino acids. The germline V and J ends were trimmed by 3 bases and 2 bases, with 5 bases remaining between them. This CDR3 reads CASSFTAYNEQFF. DNA for the CDR3: TGTGCCAGCAGTTTTACGGCCTACAATGAGCAGTTCTTC.

V is TRBV3-1 (or the pseudogene TRBV3-2) and J is TRBJ1-1; unclear D gene. Germline CDR1 reads LGHDT; CDR2 reads YNNKEL (reference sequence). CDR3 length: 13 residues. The germline V and J ends were trimmed by 6 bases and 2 bases, with 10 bases remaining between them. CDR3 region: CASSLGSNTEAFF. CDR3 bases: TGTGCCAGCAGTTTAGGGAGCAACACTGAAGCTTTCTTT.

This clone was found once. CDR3 sequence reads: CASSLTGGPGANVLTF. In DNA, the CDR3 is TGTGCCAGCAGCTTGACAGGGGGACCTGGGGCCAACGTCCTGACTTTC. J is TRBJ2-6 and V is TRBV7-9; 9 nucleotides match TRBD1. Germline V gene lookup returns CDR1 SEHNR and CDR2 FQNEAQ (reference sequence). Losses at the gene ends were 3 bases for V and 2 bases for J; bases not matched to a gene: 2. The CDR3 covers 16 residues.

The chain recombines TRBV7-9 with TRBJ1-5; 7 bases match TRBD1. The CDR3 has 15 amino acids. The V gene end was trimmed by 5 bases and the J gene end by 7 bases; junction bases not matched to a gene: 11. The germline V gene has CDR1 SEHNR and CDR2 FQNEAQ (reference sequence). CDR3 nucleotides: TGTGCCAGCAGCCCCTCCGGACAGGAGGGACAGCCCCAGCATTTT. Amino acids: CASSPSGQEGQPQHF.

V is TRBV6-6 and J is TRBJ1-3; 7 bases align to TRBD1. The CDR3 spans 15 residues. The V and J ends lost 7 bases and 3 bases, in that order; junction bases with no gene match: 9. From germline, CDR1 is MNHNY and CDR2 SVGAGI (reference sequence). The CDR3 is CASNPGQSVGNTIYF. The CDR3 DNA reads as TGTGCCAGCAATCCGGGACAGTCAGTTGGAAACACCATATATTTT.

V usage is TRBV4-1 and J usage is TRBJ2-7; 10 positions match TRBD1. This CDR3 has 15 amino acids. V shed 6 bases, J shed 3 bases, and the junction held 8 bases outside the gene matches. Germline V gene data show CDR1 as MGHRA and CDR2 as YSYEKL. CDR3 coding DNA: TGCGCCAGCAGGCCGACAGGGGGCTTCAACTACGAGCAGTACTTC. Its protein is CASRPTGGFNYEQYF.

This chain joins TRBV9 and TRBJ1-1; D call uncertain. This CDR3 spans 14 amino acids. V lost 0 bases, J lost 1 base, and 7 bases lay in between. The germline V gene encodes CDR1 SGDLS and CDR2 YYNGEE. The CDR3 sequence: CASSVDPRNTEAFF. The CDR3 DNA follows: TGTGCCAGCAGCGTAGACCCGAGGAACACTGAAGCTTTCTTT.

The chain has TRBV7-2 and TRBJ1-2; D possibly corresponds to TRBD1 (5 bases). V gave up 5 bases and J gave up 5 bases, with 21 bases separating them. The CDR3 totals 16 residues. Germline lookup yields CDR1 SGHTA and CDR2 FQGNSA. CDR3 DNA: TGTGCCAGCAGCCCAGCGGGGGGGTCCCTCCCGTATGGCTACACCTTC. As protein: CASSPAGGSLPYGYTF.

The chain employs TRBV7-2 and TRBJ2-7, with a possible D match to TRBD1 (5 bases). The CDR3 loop spans 15 amino acids. Trimming pared 1 base from V and 0 bases from J, leaving 10 bases between. Germline V CDR1 and CDR2: SGHTA, FQGNSA. CDR3 region: CASSLEGIGSYEQYF. The DNA of the CDR3 is TGTGCCAGCAGCTTAGAGGGGATTGGCTCCTACGAGCAGTACTTC.

The chain carries TRBV2 and TRBJ2-7, with TRBD1 as a possible D gene (6 bases). CDR3 length equals 12 residues. Trimming removed 6 bases from V and 2 bases from J, with 8 bases in between. Germline lookup yields CDR1 SNHLY and CDR2 FYNNEI. The CDR3 sequence is CASRRGTYEQYF. In DNA, the CDR3 is TGTGCCAGCAGGAGGGGGACCTACGAGCAGTACTTC.

The sample holds a few counts of this clone. Different DNA sequences within this sample yield the same CDR3. This sequence joins TRBV20-1 and TRBJ2-7; no reliable D call. Trimming pared 3 bases from V and 5 bases from J, leaving 8 bases between. The germline V gene encodes CDR1 DFQATT and CDR2 SNEGSKA (reference sequence). This CDR3 has 11 amino acids. The CDR3 protein is CSASSGHEQYF. CDR3 bases: TGCAGTGCTAGTTCAGGTCACGAGCAGTACTTC.

In its sample, this clone ranks as medium-sized. This chain connects TRBV10-1 to TRBJ1-6; D call uncertain. The CDR3 totals 13 residues. The germline V and J ends were trimmed by 4 bases and 6 bases, with 7 bases remaining between them. CDR1 is WNHNN, CDR2 SYGVQD, per germline (reference sequence). The CDR3 DNA reads TGCGCCAGCAGTGGTCAGCGTAATTCACCCCTCCACTTT. This codes for CASSGQRNSPLHF.

This clone turned up a few times. The chain has TRBV19 and TRBJ2-7, with 8 bases aligning to TRBD1. Unmatched junction bases numbered 13, after V lost 5 bases and J lost 4 bases. Germline V gene lookup returns CDR1 LNHDA and CDR2 SQIVND (reference sequence). The CDR3 is 16 residues long. Here the CDR3 DNA reads TGTGCCAGTAGTGATCGACAGGGGCCCAGGTGGTACGAGCAGTACTTC. Its translation: CASSDRQGPRWYEQYF.

This clone was recorded once. This chain links TRBV11-1 with TRBJ2-7; 7 bases are a match to TRBD1. V lost 3 bases and J lost 3; bases outside the gene matches: 2. The length of the CDR3 is 13 residues. Per the germline V gene, CDR1 is SGHAT and CDR2 is FQDESV (reference sequence). The CDR3 protein is CASSFGQVYEQYF. As DNA, the CDR3 is TGTGCCAGCAGCTTTGGACAGGTCTACGAGCAGTACTTC.

J is TRBJ1-1 and V is TRBV6-5; 9 positions match TRBD1. CDR3 length: 14 residues. Germline lookup yields CDR1 MNHEY and CDR2 SVGAGI. The J segment lost 1 base and the V segment lost 6 bases, leaving 3 bases of the junction unmatched. The CDR3 DNA is TGTGCCAGCAGGGACAGGGGCGGGAACACTGAAGCTTTCTTT. It encodes CASRDRGGNTEAFF.

The gene calls are TRBV6-2 or TRBV6-3 and TRBJ2-3, with 14 bases lining up with TRBD2. Trimming removed 6 bases from V and 1 base from J; junction bases left unmatched: 9. Germline V gene sequence: CDR1 MNHEY, CDR2 SVGEGT. CDR3 size: 18 residues. The CDR3 DNA reads TGTGCCAGCAGCAGGACTAGCGGGGGGCCTTGGGGCACAGATACGCAGTATTTT. Residues: CASSRTSGGPWGTDTQYF.

This clone was observed a single time. The chain links TRBV9 to TRBJ1-2; maybe TRBD1 (6 bases). V was pared by 0 bases and J by 7 bases, with 13 bases between. The CDR3 totals 14 residues. Germline values: CDR1 SGDLS, CDR2 YYNGEE. This CDR3 reads CASSVDGTSGGYTF. For the CDR3, the DNA is TGTGCCAGCAGCGTAGATGGGACAAGCGGTGGCTACACCTTC.

The rearrangement uses TRBV27 and TRBJ2-7, with 12 bases matching TRBD2. The CDR3 length is 14 residues. The germline V gene encodes CDR1 MNHEY and CDR2 SMNVEV (reference sequence). The J segment lost 4 bases and the V segment lost 6 bases, leaving 4 bases of the junction unmatched. The CDR3 DNA is TGTGCCAGCAGCCCCGGACTAGCGGGGTACGAGCAGTACTTC. As protein: CASSPGLAGYEQYF.